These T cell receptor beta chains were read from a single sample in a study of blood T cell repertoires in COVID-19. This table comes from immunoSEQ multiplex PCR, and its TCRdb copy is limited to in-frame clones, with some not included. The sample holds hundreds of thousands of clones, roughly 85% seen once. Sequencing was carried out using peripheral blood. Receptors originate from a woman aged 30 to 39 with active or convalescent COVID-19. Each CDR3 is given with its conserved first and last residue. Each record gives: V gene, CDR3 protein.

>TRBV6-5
CASRRTGSALGYTF
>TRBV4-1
CASSQVNYRVEQYF
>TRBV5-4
CASSSLGLAGGRSKNIQYF
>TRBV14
CASSQVGQALTDTQYF
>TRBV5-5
CASSLVERTEAFF
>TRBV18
CASSPTTGLAVSYEQYF
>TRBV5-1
CASSIGTRMVTGYTF
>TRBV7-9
CASSLSAGDGETQYF
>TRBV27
CASSGLLAPNEQFF
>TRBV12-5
CASGLSLTDTQYF